What follows are 10 T cell receptor beta chains derived from one specimen sequenced in a study of shared clonotypes between healthy human individuals. The table came from immunoSEQ multiplex PCR; TCRdb's copy has only in-frame clones and leaves some out. The table records roughly 2 million clones, about 95% of them present only once. Source material: naive CD4+ T cells sorted from blood. Subset here: CD45RA+ positively selected. These receptors all stem from a man younger than 30 in good health.

This sequence joins TRBV30 and TRBJ2-7, with D possibly TRBD2 on 6 matching bases. The CDR3 consists of 16 residues. The V gene lost 3 bases and the J gene lost 1 base, with 19 bases spanning the gap. The germline CDR1 and CDR2 sequences are GTSNPN and SVGIG (reference sequence). DNA for the CDR3: TGTGCCTGGAGGGCCCCATGGGAGGATCTGTCCTACGAGCAGTACTTC. It codes for CAWRAPWEDLSYEQYF.

With regard to this clone: This CDR3 is also generated by other DNA sequences in the sample. The chain recombines TRBV5-4 with TRBJ2-1; tentative D call: TRBD1 (6 bases). This CDR3 region has 15 residues. V dropped 2 bases and J dropped 0 bases, with 9 bases sitting between them. CDR1 SGHNT and CDR2 YYREEE come from the germline V gene (reference sequence). The CDR3 coding sequence is TGTGCCAGCAGCTTAACAGGGAGCTCCTACAATGAGCAGTTCTTC. It encodes CASSLTGSSYNEQFF.

The chain has TRBV30 and TRBJ1-6; possibly TRBD1 for D (6 bases). Trimming removed 8 bases at V and 10 bases at J, with 24 bases between. CDR3 length: 15 amino acids. Germline assignment: CDR1 GTSNPN and CDR2 SVGIG (reference sequence). In DNA, the CDR3 is TGTGCCGCGAAAAACGGGGGCGCGGCGGGGTCACCCCTCCACTTT. It yields the protein CAAKNGGAAGSPLHF.

This rearrangement joins TRBV6-1 to TRBJ2-5; 7 bases align to TRBD1. The CDR3 consists of 13 residues. Germline V gene sequence: CDR1 MNHNS, CDR2 SASEGT. V was clipped by 6 bases and J by 5 bases; unmatched bases: 6. The CDR3 protein is CASSRQGRETQYF. CDR3 coding DNA: TGTGCCAGCAGCAGACAGGGCAGGGAGACCCAGTACTTC.

The chain recombines TRBV29-1 with TRBJ1-1; no definite D call. Germline CDR1 reads SQVTM; CDR2 reads ANQGSEA. The CDR3 spans 13 residues. The V and J ends lost 0 bases and 2 bases respectively, with 7 bases between them. CDR3 in amino acids: CSVEEVGNTEAFF. Here the CDR3 DNA reads TGCAGCGTTGAAGAGGTGGGAAACACTGAAGCTTTCTTT.

CDR3 residues: CASSRQGRATNEKLFF. The CDR3 nucleotides read TGCGCCAGCAGCCGCCAGGGCAGGGCAACTAATGAAAAACTGTTTTTT. The rearrangement links TRBV4-1 to TRBJ1-4; maybe TRBD1 (5 bases). The CDR3 spans 16 residues. Germline V gives CDR1 MGHRA, CDR2 YSYEKL. Deletions cut 4 bases from V and 0 bases from J, with 12 bases between.

Details on this clone: The junction does not match germline at one end; this may be a read error. The chain's CDR3 is CASSIRQGVRNF. The CDR3 nucleotides are TGTGCCAGCAGCATCCGACAGGGCGTCAGAAACTTC. The genes are TRBV28 and TRBJ2-7, with TRBD1 matching over 7 bases. Germline V gene lookup returns CDR1 MDHEN and CDR2 SYDVKM. The CDR3 consists of 12 residues.

The chain carries TRBV5-6 and TRBJ2-7; a weak D match, TRBD2 (5 bases). The CDR3 is made up of 14 amino acids. Trimming stripped 4 bases from V and 0 bases from J, with 11 bases between. CDR1 and CDR2 (germline): SGHDT, YYEEEE. Here the CDR3 DNA reads TGTGCCAGCAGCCCGCAGGACTCCTCCTACGAGCAGTACTTC. Translating it yields CASSPQDSSYEQYF.

The CDR3 DNA reads as TGTGCTAGTGGTTCCAACCTCAAGACAGAACTGAACACTGAAGCTTTCTTT. It specifies CASGSNLKTELNTEAFF. The rearrangement uses TRBV12-5 and TRBJ1-1; TRBD1 might be the D (5 bases). The CDR3 is made up of 17 amino acids. Germline CDR1 and CDR2: LGHNT and FRNRAP. V lost 4 bases, J lost 0 bases, and 18 bases lay in between. Filled out from reference TRBV12-5 and TRBJ1-1, the complete variable domain reads DARVTQTPRHKVTEMGQEVTMRCQPILGHNTVFWYRQTMMQGLELLAYFRNRAPLDDSGMPKDRFSAEMPDATLATLKIQPSEPRDSAVYFCASGSNLKTELNTEAFFGQGTRLTVV.

A note on this clone: The same CDR3 is also encoded by other DNA sequences in this sample. V is TRBV18 and J is TRBJ1-5; TRBD1 is a possible D gene (5 bases). The V and J ends lost 3 bases and 0 bases respectively, with 9 bases between them. CDR3 length: 15 amino acids. Looked up from germline, CDR1 is KGHSH and CDR2 is LQKENI. As DNA, the CDR3 is TGTGCCAGCTCACCCCAGGGTGATAGCAATCAGCCCCAGCATTTT. Its protein is CASSPQGDSNQPQHF. The whole variable domain, filled in from reference TRBV18 and TRBJ1-5, reads NAGVMQNPRHLVRRRGQEARLRCSPMKGHSHVYWYRQLPEEGLKFMVYLQKENIIDESGMPKERFSAEFPKEGPSILRIQQVVRGDSAAYFCASSPQGDSNQPQHFGDGTRLSIL.